The subject of this entry is one T cell receptor beta chain. The target antigen is unknown. This record comes from a study of T cells in localized non-small cell lung cancer. Study results and caveats: Only one tumor region was sequenced, so heterogeneity remains possible. Greater T cell density in blood accompanied longer overall survival.

The germline V and J ends were trimmed by 3 bases and 1 base, with 9 bases remaining between them. There are 14 residues in the CDR3. Germline V lookup: CDR1 SGDLS, CDR2 YYNGEE. TCRdb keeps only in-frame clones here, not all; method: immunoSEQ multiplex PCR. The profile covers tens of thousands of clones, with just over 85% appearing a single time and around 5.8% taken by the ten largest. The sequence was collected from a male donor older than 55 with stage II lung adenocarcinoma. The chain joins TRBV9 to TRBJ2-3; the D is unclear. The sequencing here drew on peripheral blood mononuclear cells, taken before any cancer treatment. This CDR3 reads CASSASHRTDTQYF. CDR3 DNA sequence: TGTGCCAGCAGCGCCTCACACCGCACAGATACGCAGTATTTT.